The 4 T cell receptor beta chains below all came from one sample that was sequenced in a study of glioma-infiltrating T cells. The iRepertoire nested amplicon-rescue multiplex PCR amplified TCR alpha and beta CDR3s from RNA. Via MiXCR, TCRdb re-called the multiplex PCR reads, giving one row per CDR3 protein. Of 300,000 to 400,000 distinct CDR3 sequences in the sample, approximately 42% are singletons; the top ten hold around 12%. Sequenced sample: glioma tissue, nonneoplastic brain tissue, or PBMCs (not recorded which). These receptors were taken from a human donor with low-grade glioma or glioblastoma, undergoing nonglioma brain surgery, or in good health (not recorded which).

This chain joins TRBV7-6 and TRBJ2-7; D may correspond to TRBD1 or TRBD2 (5 bases each). Germline V gene lookup returns CDR1 SGHVS and CDR2 FNYEAQ. CDR3 length equals 13 residues. Deletions cut 3 bases from V and 3 bases from J, with 9 bases between. As DNA, the CDR3 is TGTGCCAGCAGCTTCGGGACCTTCTACGAGCAGTACTTC. It translates to CASSFGTFYEQYF.

This clonotype was counted at least ten times. The V call is TRBV6-1, the J call TRBJ1-1, with TRBD1 matching 9 bases. The V and J ends lost 6 bases and 7 bases, in that order; junction bases with no gene match: 9. Germline lookup yields CDR1 MNHNS and CDR2 SASEGT. This CDR3 has 14 residues. The chain's CDR3 is CASRWTGDIGEAFF. The CDR3 nucleotides read TGTGCCAGCAGGTGGACAGGGGATATTGGTGAAGCTTTCTTT.

Only one count was recorded for this clonotype. A much larger clone sits a single nucleotide away, making a read error possible. The rearrangement uses TRBV27 and TRBJ2-5; tentatively, D is TRBD1 or TRBD2 (5 bases each). Germline assignment: CDR1 MNHEY and CDR2 SMNVEV (reference sequence). CDR3 size: 15 residues. CDR3 nucleotide sequence: TGTGCCAGCAACCCGCTTTCAGGGAGTCAAGGGACCCAGTACTTC. Translating gives CASNPLSGSQGTQYF.

This clonotype was seen only a few times. The V and J genes are TRBV7-2 and TRBJ1-4; 8 bases agree with TRBD1. The CDR3 runs to 15 residues. V gave up 5 bases and J gave up 4 bases; unmatched junction bases: 6. Germline V gene data show CDR1 as SGHTA and CDR2 as FQGNSA. CDR3 amino acids: CASSPGTGRNEKLFF. For the CDR3, the DNA is TGTGCCAGCAGCCCAGGGACAGGCCGTAATGAAAAACTGTTTTTT.